One sample yielded the 14 T cell receptor beta chains listed below, sequenced in a study of blood T cell repertoires in COVID-19. TCRdb's table, derived via immunoSEQ multiplex PCR, lists solely in-frame clones and lacks some. The sample records 250,000 to 300,000 clones, around 83% being singletons. Source material: peripheral blood. The receptors were gathered from a man aged 80 or over with acute or convalescent COVID-19.

The chain has TRBV19 and TRBJ1-1, with TRBD1 matching over 9 bases. This CDR3 comprises 16 residues. V gave up 7 bases and J gave up 5 bases; unmatched junction bases: 14. Germline values: CDR1 LNHDA, CDR2 SQIVND (reference sequence). The CDR3 DNA reads TGTGCCAGTATCGGCCGACCTGGGACAGGGTGGACTGAAGCTTTCTTT. This gives the protein CASIGRPGTGWTEAFF.

The CDR3 loop reads CASSPALAGVGKTQYF. CDR3 sequence (DNA): TGTGCCAGCTCACCAGCTTTGGCGGGAGTAGGAAAGACCCAGTACTTC. The rearrangement uses TRBV18 and TRBJ2-5; TRBD2 matches 7 bases. The CDR3 is made up of 16 amino acids. Germline lookup yields CDR1 KGHSH and CDR2 LQKENI. Trimming at V came to 2 bases and at J to 6 bases, leaving 12 bases not matched to a gene.

In its sample, this clone was seen many times. The V and J genes are TRBV9 and TRBJ2-1; maybe TRBD1 (5 bases). This CDR3 spans 15 amino acids. Trimming took off 0 bases at V and 1 base at J, with 8 bases between the two ends. Germline V CDR1 and CDR2: SGDLS, YYNGEE. The DNA for the CDR3 is TGTGCCAGCAGCGTAGTAGGGGCATCCTACAATGAGCAGTTCTTC. Protein product: CASSVVGASYNEQFF.

This clone appeared a single time. The sample carries other DNA sequences with the same CDR3. This chain joins TRBV7-2 and TRBJ2-5; 10 bases map to TRBD2. CDR3 length: 16 residues. In germline, CDR1 is SGHTA, CDR2 FQGNSA. Germline trimming cut 0 bases from V and 1 base from J; bases unmatched to any gene: 2. This chain's CDR3 is CASSLAASGGQETQYF. The CDR3 DNA reads as TGTGCCAGCAGCTTAGCCGCTAGCGGGGGCCAAGAGACCCAGTACTTC.

The chain combines TRBV3-1 (or the pseudogene TRBV3-2) with TRBJ2-1; the D gene is possibly TRBD2 (5 bases). The germline V gene has CDR1 LGHDT and CDR2 YNNKEL (reference sequence). The CDR3 extends over 15 amino acids. Trimming took off 0 bases at V and 7 bases at J, with 13 bases between the two ends. As DNA, the CDR3 is TGTGCCAGCAGCCAAGATTTGGGAGAGTGGAATGAGCAGTTCTTC. Its translation: CASSQDLGEWNEQFF.

This rearrangement joins TRBV24-1 to TRBJ1-5, with D possibly matching TRBD1 (6 bases). Trimming took 3 bases from V and 6 from J, leaving 14 bases between them. The CDR3 consists of 15 residues. CDR1 and CDR2 (germline): KGHDR, SFDVKD. CDR3 residues: CATSDGTLGVQPQHF. The CDR3 coding sequence is TGTGCCACCAGTGATGGGACATTGGGGGTTCAGCCCCAGCATTTT.

The chain couples TRBV7-9 to TRBJ1-1, with D perhaps matching TRBD1 (5 bases). The ends were cut back, 4 bases at V and 8 bases at J, with 14 bases in the middle. CDR1 is SEHNR and CDR2 is FQNEAQ in the germline V gene (reference sequence). The CDR3 length is 13 residues. In DNA form, the CDR3 reads TGTGCCAGCAGCTGGGGCATAGGAGACGAAGCTTTCTTT. It translates to CASSWGIGDEAFF.

The chain uses TRBV5-1 and TRBJ1-6, with 10 positions matching TRBD1. V lost 4 bases and J lost 10; bases outside the gene matches: 5. CDR1 and CDR2 (germline): SGHRS, YFSETQ. This CDR3 spans 14 amino acids. The DNA for the CDR3 is TGCGCCAGCAGCACTGGGACAGGGGAATCACCCCTCCACTTT. Encoded protein: CASSTGTGESPLHF. The variable domain in full, completed from reference TRBV5-1 and TRBJ1-6, reads KAGVTQTPRYLIKTRGQQVTLSCSPISGHRSVSWYQQTPGQGLQFLFEYFSETQRNKGNFPGRFSGRQFSNSRSEMNVSTLELGDSALYLCASSTGTGESPLHFGNGTRLTVT.

The chain has TRBV9 and TRBJ2-2; 11 bases line up with TRBD1. V dropped 3 bases and J dropped 3; count of bases not matched to a gene: 1. CDR1 is SGDLS and CDR2 is YYNGEE in the germline V gene. The CDR3 contains 15 residues. CDR3 sequence reads: CASSGGQGDTGELFF. For the CDR3, the DNA is TGTGCCAGCAGCGGGGGACAGGGGGACACCGGGGAGCTGTTTTTT.

This sequence joins TRBV13 and TRBJ2-2; 7 bases are a match to TRBD1. J lost 0 bases, V lost 0 bases, and 1 base had no gene match. This CDR3 spans 16 amino acids. Per germline, CDR1 PRHDT and CDR2 FYEKMQ (reference sequence). The CDR3 here is CASSLGQGPNTGELFF. CDR3 sequence (DNA): TGTGCCAGCAGCTTAGGACAGGGGCCGAACACCGGGGAGCTGTTTTTT.

The chain couples TRBV6-1 to TRBJ1-3, with D uncertain. The CDR3 has 15 amino acids. Trimming removed 3 bases at V and 2 bases at J, with 11 bases between. Looked up from germline, CDR1 is MNHNS and CDR2 is SASEGT. The CDR3 nucleotides read TGTGCCAGCAGTGAGATGCAGGTGACTGGAAACACCATATATTTT. It yields the protein CASSEMQVTGNTIYF.

This clone was found a few times. The chain recombines TRBV6-5 with TRBJ2-7; perhaps TRBD2 as D (6 bases). This CDR3 has 11 amino acids. Germline-derived CDR1 and CDR2 are MNHEY and SVGAGI. Trimming left V 11 bases short and J 3 bases short, with 11 bases between. CDR3 protein: CAARGSYEQYF. CDR3 nucleotide sequence: TGTGCCGCCCGGGGGAGCTACGAGCAGTACTTC.

V gene TRBV19 combines with J gene TRBJ2-1, with 9 bases that match TRBD2. The CDR3 length is 15 residues. V shed 4 bases, J shed 6 bases, and the junction held 7 bases outside the gene matches. The germline V gene encodes CDR1 LNHDA and CDR2 SQIVND (reference sequence). CDR3 residues: CASSKLAGAFNEQFF. Here the CDR3 DNA reads TGTGCCAGTAGTAAATTAGCGGGGGCCTTCAATGAGCAGTTCTTC.

V gene TRBV27 combines with J gene TRBJ1-2; 7 bases map to TRBD1. This CDR3 is 14 amino acids long. CDR1 MNHEY and CDR2 SMNVEV come from the germline V gene (reference sequence). The J segment lost 4 bases and the V segment lost 3 bases, leaving 5 bases of the junction unmatched. CDR3 in DNA: TGTGCCAGCAGTTTGGGACAGCACATCTATGGCTACACCTTC. It encodes CASSLGQHIYGYTF.